These 29 T cell receptor beta chains were all obtained from the same sample, sequenced in a study of cytomegalovirus exposure and HLA in healthy donors. With 60 Vbeta and 13 Jbeta primers, the PCR was carried out. The repertoire was sequenced with immunoSEQ multiplex PCR; TCRdb's copy has only in-frame clones and lacks some. The table has approximately 200,000 clones, 70% to 85% seen once. The sample consisted of PBMCs. Every receptor here comes from a woman in her 30s in good health and CMV-seropositive.

The chain links TRBV7-9 to TRBJ1-5; D unclear. The germline gives CDR1 SEHNR, CDR2 FQNEAQ (reference sequence). The CDR3 loop spans 14 amino acids. V was cut by 1 base and J by 0 bases, with 4 bases left in between. The CDR3 loop is CASSLGASNQPQHF. The CDR3 coding sequence is TGTGCCAGCAGCTTAGGGGCTAGCAATCAGCCCCAGCATTTT.

V is TRBV7-9 and J is TRBJ2-2, with a weak D call TRBD2 (5 bases). Germline V gives CDR1 SEHNR, CDR2 FQNEAQ (reference sequence). V was shortened by 5 bases and J by 7 bases, with 17 bases between the two germline ends. The CDR3 is 15 residues long. This CDR3 reads CASSQSGGLGGELFF. The CDR3 DNA follows: TGTGCCAGCAGCCAATCCGGCGGGCTCGGCGGGGAGCTGTTTTTT.

The chain carries TRBV6-6 and TRBJ1-5; D is uncertain. The germline V gene encodes CDR1 MNHNY and CDR2 SVGAGI (reference sequence). The V gene lost 4 bases and the J gene lost 3 bases, with 7 bases spanning the gap. The CDR3 totals 13 residues. The CDR3 here is CASSSRINQPQHF. The CDR3 DNA reads TGTGCCAGCAGTTCTAGGATCAATCAGCCCCAGCATTTT.

The gene calls are TRBV7-2 and TRBJ2-3, with 7 bases that match TRBD2. The CDR3 length is 15 residues. CDR1 is SGHTA and CDR2 is FQGNSA in the germline V gene. The ends lost 3 bases at V and 0 bases at J; junction bases unmatched: 3. The CDR3: CASSFGGTSTDTQYF. As DNA, the CDR3 is TGTGCCAGCAGCTTCGGGGGGACTAGCACAGATACGCAGTATTTT.

The genes are TRBV10-3 and TRBJ2-1; 10 bases match TRBD1. Germline CDR1 reads ENHRY; CDR2 reads SYGVKD. There are 15 residues in the CDR3. V gave up 6 bases and J gave up 5 bases; unmatched junction bases: 7. CDR3 in amino acids: CAISRQGAADNEQFF. The CDR3 bases are TGTGCCATCAGCCGACAGGGGGCTGCGGACAATGAGCAGTTCTTC.

The V gene is TRBV5-8, the J gene TRBJ1-2; D unresolved. Germline values: CDR1 SGHTS, CDR2 YDEGEE. With 0 bases removed from V and 0 bases from J, the gap between germline ends came to 6 bases. The CDR3 is 14 amino acids. The CDR3 loop reads CASSLASANYGYTF. The DNA for the CDR3 is TGTGCCAGCAGCTTGGCCTCTGCTAACTATGGCTACACCTTC.

The rearrangement joins TRBV7-8 to TRBJ1-1, with TRBD1 identical over 8 bases. The CDR3 length is 15 residues. Germline V gene sequence: CDR1 SGHVS, CDR2 FQNEAQ. The junction had 11 bases not matched to a gene; V was cut back by 4 bases and J by 7 bases. The CDR3 bases are TGTGCCAGCAGCTCCCAAGGCGGACAGGGACGTGAAGCTTTCTTT. Its protein is CASSSQGGQGREAFF.

This rearrangement joins TRBV10-3 to TRBJ2-7, with 12 bases that match TRBD2. The CDR3 has 16 amino acids. CDR1 ENHRY and CDR2 SYGVKD come from the germline V gene. The V gene end was trimmed by 0 bases and the J gene end by 1 base; junction bases not matched to a gene: 1. CDR3 sequence reads: CAISESLAGGSYEQYF. In nucleotides, the CDR3 is TGTGCCATCAGTGAGTCGCTAGCGGGGGGGTCCTACGAGCAGTACTTC.

This clone was seen a few times. The chain is built from TRBV10-3 and TRBJ2-3; a weak D match, TRBD1 (6 bases). The germline V gene encodes CDR1 ENHRY and CDR2 SYGVKD. Trimming removed 5 bases at V and 2 bases at J, with 8 bases between. This CDR3 contains 13 residues. The CDR3 protein is CAISRDTTDTQYF. The CDR3 DNA sequence: TGTGCCATCAGTCGGGACACCACAGATACGCAGTATTTT.

The CDR3 DNA sequence: TGTGCCAGCTCACCAGAGACAGGCACAGATACGCAGTATTTT. Translating gives CASSPETGTDTQYF. This rearrangement joins TRBV18 to TRBJ2-3, with D maybe TRBD1 (5 bases). This CDR3 has 14 residues. Germline V gene sequence: CDR1 KGHSH, CDR2 LQKENI. V was trimmed by 2 bases and J by 1 base, leaving 7 bases between them.

The rearrangement links TRBV11-2 to TRBJ1-4; no firm D call. Trimming took 1 base from V and 4 from J, leaving 7 bases between them. The CDR3 consists of 14 residues. Germline V gene sequence: CDR1 SGHAT, CDR2 FQNNGV. This CDR3 reads CASSLGAHNEKLFF. CDR3 DNA sequence: TGTGCCAGCAGCTTAGGGGCGCATAATGAAAAACTGTTTTTT.

The chain carries TRBV19 and TRBJ2-2; 12 bases agree with TRBD1. Germline V CDR1 and CDR2: LNHDA, SQIVND (reference sequence). This CDR3 has 15 amino acids. Unmatched junction bases numbered 2, after V lost 5 bases and J lost 4 bases. The CDR3 loop reads CASSRDRGPTGELFF. DNA for the CDR3: TGTGCCAGTAGTCGGGACAGGGGGCCCACCGGGGAGCTGTTTTTT.

This chain joins TRBV9 and TRBJ2-1; 9 bases agree with TRBD1. Germline V gene data show CDR1 as SGDLS and CDR2 as YYNGEE. This CDR3 contains 16 residues. The V and J ends lost 1 base and 8 bases, in that order; junction bases with no gene match: 10. The CDR3 is CASSVFGDRVGDEQFF. The CDR3, as DNA: TGTGCCAGCAGCGTATTTGGGGACAGGGTCGGCGATGAGCAGTTCTTC.

The V and J genes are TRBV6-5 and TRBJ1-4; D is ambiguous. Germline CDR1 is MNHEY and CDR2 is SVGAGI. The CDR3 extends over 11 amino acids. V shed 6 bases and J shed 11 bases, with 10 bases lying between them. CDR3 coding DNA: TGTGCCAGCAGGGAAGACATCAAACTGTTTTTT. Its protein product is CASREDIKLFF.

J is TRBJ2-3 and V is TRBV30; TRBD2 might be the D (5 bases). The V gene lost 1 base and the J gene lost 5 bases, with 10 bases spanning the gap. Per the germline V gene, CDR1 is GTSNPN and CDR2 is SVGIG (reference sequence). The CDR3 is 13 residues long. The CDR3 region is CAWSGPAGDTQYF. CDR3 bases: TGTGCCTGGAGTGGACCGGCGGGAGATACGCAGTATTTT.

The chain carries TRBV18 and TRBJ1-4; the D is unclear. Trimming removed 1 base at V and 5 bases at J, with 8 bases between. Germline CDR1 KGHSH, CDR2 LQKENI. The CDR3 is 14 amino acids. The CDR3 reads CASSPRAENEKLFF. For the CDR3, the DNA is TGTGCCAGCTCACCACGGGCAGAGAATGAAAAACTGTTTTTT. The full variable domain, its missing parts supplied by reference TRBV18 and TRBJ1-4, is NAGVMQNPRHLVRRRGQEARLRCSPMKGHSHVYWYRQLPEEGLKFMVYLQKENIIDESGMPKERFSAEFPKEGPSILRIQQVVRGDSAAYFCASSPRAENEKLFFGSGTQLSVL.

This sequence joins TRBV5-5 and TRBJ2-2; the D is unclear. The CDR3 is 13 amino acids. CDR1 and CDR2 (germline): SGHKS, YYEKEE (reference sequence). Trimming pared 2 bases from V and 5 bases from J, leaving 7 bases between. DNA for the CDR3: TGTGCCAGCAGCTTTACAGCTACCGGGGAGCTGTTTTTT. Protein sequence: CASSFTATGELFF.

This chain joins TRBV5-1 and TRBJ2-3; 11 nucleotides agree with TRBD2. The V gene end was trimmed by 4 bases and the J gene end by 7 bases; junction bases not matched to a gene: 8. Germline V gene sequence: CDR1 SGHRS, CDR2 YFSETQ. This CDR3 comprises 15 residues. CDR3 sequence (DNA): TGCGCCAGCAGCGATTCTAGCGGGGGGCGGAATACGCAGTATTTT. Its translation is CASSDSSGGRNTQYF.

This clone came up a few times. The J gene is TRBJ1-2, the V gene TRBV6-1, with 7 bases identical to TRBD1. V gave up 5 bases and J gave up 4 bases; unmatched junction bases: 1. Germline V gene data show CDR1 as MNHNS and CDR2 as SASEGT. The length of the CDR3 is 12 residues. The CDR3 coding sequence is TGTGCCAGCAGTACAGGGGCCTATGGCTACACCTTC. Translation: CASSTGAYGYTF.

This chain connects TRBV6-5 to TRBJ2-2; D is possibly TRBD2 (5 bases). Germline V lookup: CDR1 MNHEY, CDR2 SVGAGI. This CDR3 contains 14 residues. Trimming stripped 4 bases from V and 7 bases from J, with 13 bases between. This CDR3 reads CASSSHLASGELFF. The CDR3 DNA is TGTGCCAGCAGTTCCCATTTAGCGAGCGGGGAGCTGTTTTTT.

The V and J genes are TRBV6-5 and TRBJ2-5; 7 nucleotides agree with TRBD1. The V gene end was trimmed by 6 bases and the J gene end by 4 bases; junction bases not matched to a gene: 5. In germline, CDR1 is MNHEY, CDR2 SVGAGI. The CDR3 totals 13 residues. CDR3 sequence: CASRSTGAETQYF. CDR3 sequence (DNA): TGTGCCAGCAGATCCACAGGGGCAGAGACCCAGTACTTC.

This rearrangement joins TRBV15 to TRBJ2-1, with TRBD2 matching over 10 bases. Germline CDR1 reads LNHNV; CDR2 reads YYDKDF (reference sequence). J gave up 7 bases and V 8 bases, and 11 bases lay outside the gene matches. The CDR3 length is 15 residues. The CDR3 region has the DNA TGTGCCACCGAGATTCGGGCTAGCGGGAGTAATGAGCAGTTCTTC. This translates into CATEIRASGSNEQFF.

This chain joins TRBV2 and TRBJ2-3; 12 bases map to TRBD1. This CDR3 contains 15 residues. Looked up from germline, CDR1 is SNHLY and CDR2 is FYNNEI. Trimming took 3 bases from V and 6 from J; bases not matched to a gene: 4. The CDR3: CASSEGTGGGDTQYF. CDR3 sequence (DNA): TGTGCCAGCAGTGAGGGGACAGGGGGCGGGGATACGCAGTATTTT.

This clone occurred many times. The CDR3 reads CASSAGQEAGGNIQYF. CDR3 DNA sequence: TGCGCCAGCAGCGCCGGCCAGGAGGCGGGGGGGAACATTCAGTACTTC. The V and J genes are TRBV5-1 and TRBJ2-4; TRBD2 matches at 9 bases. The CDR3 is 16 amino acids. Losses at the gene ends were 4 bases for V and 7 bases for J; bases not matched to a gene: 12. Germline loops: CDR1 SGHRS, CDR2 YFSETQ.

The chain is built from TRBV9 and TRBJ1-1; D possibly corresponds to TRBD1 (6 bases). This CDR3 is 16 amino acids long. Trimming took off 4 bases at V and 6 bases at J, with 22 bases between the two ends. The germline V gene encodes CDR1 SGDLS and CDR2 YYNGEE. The CDR3 DNA reads as TGTGCCAGCAGCCCACGTGAGGGGGTACCTGTGGCTGAAGCTTTCTTT. It specifies CASSPREGVPVAEAFF.

The chain has TRBV5-1 and TRBJ2-3; TRBD1 might be the D (5 bases). The germline CDR1 and CDR2 sequences are SGHRS and YFSETQ. V was pared by 0 bases and J by 2 bases, with 7 bases between. The length of the CDR3 is 14 residues. DNA of the CDR3: TGCGCCAGCAGCTTGGGACAGTACACAGATACGCAGTATTTT. Its protein product is CASSLGQYTDTQYF.

The chain couples TRBV2 to TRBJ2-2; 12 nucleotides match TRBD2. V trimming: 10 bases; J trimming: 1 base; junction bases outside the gene matches: 4. The CDR3 covers 15 residues. Looked up from germline, CDR1 is SNHLY and CDR2 is FYNNEI. Written as DNA, the CDR3 is TGTGCCACGGGACTAGCGGGCTTGAACACCGGGGAGCTGTTTTTT. Residues: CATGLAGLNTGELFF. Full variable domain (missing parts from reference TRBV2 and TRBJ2-2): EPEVTQTPSHQVTQMGQEVILRCVPISNHLYFYWYRQILGQKVEFLVSFYNNEISEKSEIFDDQFSVERPDGSNFTLKIRSTKLEDSAMYFCATGLAGLNTGELFFGEGSRLTVL.

V gene TRBV18 combines with J gene TRBJ1-3, with 7 bases lining up with TRBD1. The CDR3 loop spans 15 amino acids. The junction had 5 bases not matched to a gene; V was cut back by 5 bases and J by 1 base. Germline V gene lookup returns CDR1 KGHSH and CDR2 LQKENI. This CDR3 is CASSSGQTSGNTIYF. In DNA form, the CDR3 reads TGTGCCAGCTCATCGGGACAGACTTCTGGAAACACCATATATTTT.

The CDR3 region has the DNA TGTGCCTGGAGCAGGACTTCTAACTATGGCTACACCTTC. Its protein product is CAWSRTSNYGYTF. The chain has TRBV30 and TRBJ1-2; no clear D gene. Germline CDR1 is GTSNPN and CDR2 is SVGIG (reference sequence). Deletions cut 3 bases from V and 0 bases from J, with 8 bases between. The CDR3 totals 13 residues.